This T cell receptor beta chain was recorded in a study of T cell responses to AZD1222 COVID-19 vaccine. Notes on the study in general: The span of vaccine-associated CD4 TCRs extended across spike, with dominance at 160-218 and 743-854. Repertoire samples came only from after the peak T cell response.

The CDR3 covers 15 residues. Per germline, CDR1 SQVTM and CDR2 ANQGSEA. Unmatched junction bases numbered 9, after V lost 1 base and J lost 8 bases. The method was immunoSEQ multiplex PCR; TCRdb's version includes in-frame clones alone and lacks a portion of them. The table lists about 82,000 clones, about nine tenths of them singletons. Remarks on this clone: Its antigen remains unidentified.

The source was peripheral blood, collected 28 days after the second AZD1222 dose. This TCR was recovered from an adult who received the AZD1222 COVID-19 vaccine. V is TRBV29-1 and J is TRBJ1-1, with 11 bases that match TRBD1. The CDR3 loop reads CSVEVGQGALGEAFF. The CDR3 coding sequence is TGCAGCGTTGAAGTCGGACAGGGGGCTCTCGGGGAAGCTTTCTTT.